This T cell receptor (beta chain) was recovered during a study of cytomegalovirus exposure and HLA in healthy donors. Study observations and caveats: In vitro data verified a few CMV-associated chains as specific for CMV antigens. According to the study, 160 or so TCR beta chains were cytomegalovirus-associated.

This CDR3 is 13 amino acids long. V lost 6 bases to trimming and J lost 7 bases, with 12 bases between them. Germline-derived CDR1 and CDR2 are MNHEY and SVGAGI. This table comes from immunoSEQ multiplex PCR, and its TCRdb copy is limited to in-frame clones, with some not included. The sample has 250,000 to 350,000 clones; approximately 90% are singletons. Comment on this clone: What it binds is not known.

The donors were part of the validation cohort of 120 subjects. That cohort was separate from the first cohort, which comprised some 670 subjects. The chain uses TRBV6-5 and TRBJ1-4; D is ambiguous. The receptor was derived from a woman aged 18-29 years in good health and CMV-seronegative. The sequencing sample was made of PBMCs. The CDR3: CASSISAGEKLFF. DNA for the CDR3: TGTGCCAGCAGCATTTCGGCAGGTGAAAAACTGTTTTTT.